This T cell receptor beta chain derives from a study of beta chain features in type 1 diabetes. Expressed TCRB transcripts got sequenced, as all isolated RNA was reverse transcribed. Assay: immunoSEQ multiplex PCR; the TCRdb copy retains only in-frame clones and omits some. The sample records fewer than 150,000 clones, 6.9% being singletons. V dropped 5 bases and J dropped 3; count of bases not matched to a gene: 4. Per the germline V gene, CDR1 is SGHTA and CDR2 is FQGNSA. This CDR3 region has 14 residues. This chain connects TRBV7-2 to TRBJ2-7; 10 nucleotides agree with TRBD2. This TCR was recovered from a woman in her thirties in good health. The sequenced material came from central memory CD4+ T cells from blood. As DNA, the CDR3 is TGTGCCAGCAGCACCTGGACTAGCGGCTACGAGCAGTACTTC. Translating it yields CASSTWTSGYEQYF.